A selection of T cell receptor beta chains follows, all from one sample in a study of blood T cell repertoires in COVID-19. Measured with immunoSEQ multiplex PCR; TCRdb has only the in-frame clones, and not every one. The profile shows 350,000 to 500,000 clones, approximately 90% of them singletons. Sequencing was done on a sample of peripheral blood. These receptors all come from a young man with COVID-19, enrolled during active disease. The CDR3 runs from the conserved cysteine through the conserved F or W. The D gene is left open where the match is weak. A row's size may be missing; if present it is once, few, many or a size class.

j_call: TRBJ2-3
d_call: TRBD1
clone_size: NA
v_call: TRBV7-9
cdr3_nt: TGTGCCAGCAGCTCGGAGACAGGGTGGGGGACAGATACGCAGTATTTT
cdr3_aa: CASSSETGWGTDTQYF

j_call: TRBJ2-3
d_call: TRBD2
clone_size: NA
v_call: TRBV12-5
cdr3_nt: TGTGCTAGTGGTTTGGTCGTGGGAGGGCCAATAGATACGCAGTATTTT
cdr3_aa: CASGLVVGGPIDTQYF

j_call: TRBJ1-6
d_call: TRBD1
clone_size: once
v_call: TRBV5-1
cdr3_nt: TGCGCCAGCAGCTCTAGGACAGGGTTCAGTTCACCCCTCCACTTT
cdr3_aa: CASSSRTGFSSPLHF

j_call: TRBJ2-7
d_call: TRBD2
clone_size: NA
v_call: TRBV27
cdr3_nt: TGTGCCAGCAGCCTTAGCGGGGATTTGAACTACGAGCAGTACTTC
cdr3_aa: CASSLSGDLNYEQYF

j_call: TRBJ1-5
d_call: NA
clone_size: NA
v_call: TRBV19
cdr3_nt: TGTGCCAGTAGGCTCGAGTGGGGGGGTCAACGTCAGCCCCAGCATTTT
cdr3_aa: CASRLEWGGQRQPQHF

j_call: TRBJ1-4
d_call: NA
clone_size: few
v_call: TRBV6-5
cdr3_nt: TGTGCCACCACAATTGCAACTAATGAAAAACTGTTTTTT
cdr3_aa: CATTIATNEKLFF

j_call: TRBJ2-1
d_call: NA
clone_size: once
v_call: TRBV15
cdr3_nt: TGTGCCACCAGCAAAACCGACAGCTACAATGAGCAGTTCTTC
cdr3_aa: CATSKTDSYNEQFF

j_call: TRBJ2-1
d_call: NA
clone_size: NA
v_call: TRBV4-1
cdr3_nt: TGCGCCAGCACCCACAACTCCCGCGGGGAAAATGAGCAGTTCTTC
cdr3_aa: CASTHNSRGENEQFF

j_call: TRBJ2-3
d_call: TRBD2
clone_size: NA
v_call: TRBV12-3/TRBV12-4
cdr3_nt: TGTGCCAGCAGGTACATAGCGGGGGGTACGCAGTATTTT
cdr3_aa: CASRYIAGGTQYF

j_call: TRBJ2-1
d_call: TRBD2
clone_size: NA
v_call: TRBV3-1/TRBV3-2
cdr3_nt: TGTGCCAGCAGCGAGCGGACTAGCGGGGGGGAGAAGTTCTTC
cdr3_aa: CASSERTSGGEKFF

j_call: TRBJ2-2
d_call: NA
clone_size: NA
v_call: TRBV19
cdr3_nt: TGTGCCAGTAGTAAAGACTGGGGCGACACCGGGGAGCTGTTTTTT
cdr3_aa: CASSKDWGDTGELFF

j_call: TRBJ1-2
d_call: NA
clone_size: NA
v_call: TRBV2
cdr3_nt: TGTGCCAGCAGTGAAAGGGGCTGGGACTATGGCTACACCTTC
cdr3_aa: CASSERGWDYGYTF

j_call: TRBJ2-2
d_call: TRBD2
clone_size: NA
v_call: TRBV5-5
cdr3_nt: TGTGCCAGCAGCAGGGGACTAGCGTCCGGGGAGCTGTTTTTT
cdr3_aa: CASSRGLASGELFF

j_call: TRBJ2-7
d_call: NA
clone_size: NA
v_call: TRBV5-1
cdr3_nt: TGCGCCAGCAGCTTGCCAAGCCTCCCGGGACTTCGAACATACGAGCAGTACTTC
cdr3_aa: CASSLPSLPGLRTYEQYF

j_call: TRBJ2-2
d_call: TRBD2
clone_size: NA
v_call: TRBV9
cdr3_nt: TGTGCCAGCAGCGTAGTAAGCGGGAGGGACACCGGGGAGCTGTTTTTT
cdr3_aa: CASSVVSGRDTGELFF

j_call: TRBJ1-1
d_call: TRBD1
clone_size: NA
v_call: TRBV5-4
cdr3_nt: TGTGCCAGCAGCATTCCGGGACAGAGGTTGAACACTGAAGCTTTCTTT
cdr3_aa: CASSIPGQRLNTEAFF

j_call: TRBJ2-5
d_call: NA
clone_size: NA
v_call: TRBV5-5
cdr3_nt: TGTGCCAGCAGCTTCAGGGTTGAGACCCAGTACTTC
cdr3_aa: CASSFRVETQYF

j_call: TRBJ2-1
d_call: TRBD2
clone_size: NA
v_call: TRBV7-6
cdr3_nt: TGTGCCAGCAGCTACTCACTAGCGGGAGGGCCAGGTGAGCAGTTCTTC
cdr3_aa: CASSYSLAGGPGEQFF

j_call: TRBJ2-1
d_call: TRBD2
clone_size: NA
v_call: TRBV19
cdr3_nt: TGTGCCAGTAGGGACGGGAGGGCCCCTTACAATGAGCAGTTCTTC
cdr3_aa: CASRDGRAPYNEQFF

j_call: TRBJ1-3
d_call: NA
clone_size: NA
v_call: TRBV7-9
cdr3_nt: TGTGCCAGCAGCTTGGACACCACAAACACCATATATTTT
cdr3_aa: CASSLDTTNTIYF

j_call: TRBJ2-3
d_call: NA
clone_size: NA
v_call: TRBV11-3
cdr3_nt: TGTGCCAGCAGCTGGGGGGAGACAGATACGCAGTATTTT
cdr3_aa: CASSWGETDTQYF

j_call: TRBJ2-2
d_call: NA
clone_size: NA
v_call: TRBV5-6
cdr3_nt: TGTGCCAGCAGCGAAGAAAGGGGGACCTACACCGGGGAGCTGTTTTTT
cdr3_aa: CASSEERGTYTGELFF

j_call: TRBJ1-2
d_call: TRBD1
clone_size: NA
v_call: TRBV30
cdr3_nt: TGTGCCTGGAGAGGAAAGGGACAGCTCTATGGCTACACCTTC
cdr3_aa: CAWRGKGQLYGYTF

j_call: TRBJ1-3
d_call: NA
clone_size: NA
v_call: TRBV2
cdr3_nt: TGTGCCAGCAAGGGCGGTGTCAGGGGTGCTGGAAACACCATATATTTT
cdr3_aa: CASKGGVRGAGNTIYF

j_call: TRBJ1-1
d_call: NA
clone_size: NA
v_call: TRBV12-5
cdr3_nt: TGTGCTAGTGGCCTGGACACAGACACTGAAGCTTTCTTT
cdr3_aa: CASGLDTDTEAFF

j_call: TRBJ1-2
d_call: TRBD1
clone_size: once
v_call: TRBV10-3
cdr3_nt: TGTGCCATCAGTGAGAGCTGGACAGGGAACTATGGCTACACCTTC
cdr3_aa: CAISESWTGNYGYTF

j_call: TRBJ1-2
d_call: NA
clone_size: NA
v_call: TRBV3-1/TRBV3-2
cdr3_nt: TGTGCCAGCAGCGCGTCATTGGGCTACACCTTC
cdr3_aa: CASSASLGYTF

j_call: TRBJ2-1
d_call: TRBD2
clone_size: NA
v_call: TRBV13
cdr3_nt: TGTGCCAGCAGCTCTGTAGCGGGAATCGCGAATGAGCAGTTCTTC
cdr3_aa: CASSSVAGIANEQFF

j_call: TRBJ1-1
d_call: NA
clone_size: NA
v_call: TRBV7-9
cdr3_nt: TGTGCCAGCAGCTTTTTAATGGGGAAGGGAGCTGAAGCTTTCTTT
cdr3_aa: CASSFLMGKGAEAFF

j_call: TRBJ2-5
d_call: TRBD2
clone_size: NA
v_call: TRBV4-2
cdr3_nt: TGTGCCAGCAGCCAAGAAGCGGGAGCGGGGGATGAGACCCAGTACTTC
cdr3_aa: CASSQEAGAGDETQYF

j_call: TRBJ2-2
d_call: TRBD1
clone_size: NA
v_call: TRBV27
cdr3_nt: TGTGCCAGCAGAGGGACAGGCCCACCCGGGGAGCTGTTTTTT
cdr3_aa: CASRGTGPPGELFF

j_call: TRBJ1-4
d_call: NA
clone_size: NA
v_call: TRBV12-3/TRBV12-4
cdr3_nt: TGTGCCAGCAGTCGCAGGGTTTCCGAAAAACTGTTTTTT
cdr3_aa: CASSRRVSEKLFF

j_call: TRBJ1-2
d_call: NA
clone_size: NA
v_call: TRBV12-5
cdr3_nt: TGTGCTAGTGGTTTGGGGGTGAAGACGACAGCCAACTATGGCTACACCTTC
cdr3_aa: CASGLGVKTTANYGYTF

j_call: TRBJ2-7
d_call: NA
clone_size: NA
v_call: TRBV6-5
cdr3_nt: TGTGCCAGCAGTACCTCCGAGACTAGAAGCTCCGAGCAGTACTTC
cdr3_aa: CASSTSETRSSEQYF

j_call: TRBJ1-5
d_call: NA
clone_size: once
v_call: TRBV19
cdr3_nt: TGTGCCTCCCGCCCGCCAAGCTTCAATCAGCCCCAGCATTTT
cdr3_aa: CASRPPSFNQPQHF

j_call: TRBJ2-3
d_call: TRBD2
clone_size: NA
v_call: TRBV6-1
cdr3_nt: TGTGCCAGCAGTGAAGGGACTAGCGGCCCGGATACGCAGTATTTT
cdr3_aa: CASSEGTSGPDTQYF

j_call: TRBJ2-4
d_call: TRBD1
clone_size: once
v_call: TRBV19
cdr3_nt: TGTGCCAGTAGTATAGGGGACAGGGGAAACATTCAGTACTTC
cdr3_aa: CASSIGDRGNIQYF

j_call: TRBJ2-1
d_call: NA
clone_size: NA
v_call: TRBV30
cdr3_nt: TGTGCCTGGAGTGCAGTGGGGGGTAATGAGCAGTTCTTC
cdr3_aa: CAWSAVGGNEQFF

j_call: TRBJ2-7
d_call: NA
clone_size: NA
v_call: TRBV29-1
cdr3_nt: TGCAGCGTTGTGGGGGCGAGGGACGAGCAGTACTTC
cdr3_aa: CSVVGARDEQYF

j_call: TRBJ2-3
d_call: NA
clone_size: NA
v_call: TRBV10-3
cdr3_nt: TGTGCCATCACCAGGGTTGTCACAGATACGCAGTATTTT
cdr3_aa: CAITRVVTDTQYF

j_call: TRBJ1-4
d_call: TRBD1
clone_size: NA
v_call: TRBV6-5
cdr3_nt: TGTGCCAGCAGTTCCTTGGGACAGGAGGATGAAAAACTGTTTTTT
cdr3_aa: CASSSLGQEDEKLFF

j_call: TRBJ2-3
d_call: NA
clone_size: once
v_call: TRBV9
cdr3_nt: TGTGCCAGCAGCGTAGGCACTAGCACAGATACGCAGTATTTT
cdr3_aa: CASSVGTSTDTQYF